This TCR beta chain appears in the sequencing data of a study of memory CD4+ T cells and cytomegalovirus serostatus. Points from the study as a whole: Median bootstrapped AUC for CMV status was about 0.96 originally, about 0.9 US-trained. Each of approximately 61 CMV-associated TCRbeta sequences occurred in one to five individuals.

This CDR3 spans 13 amino acids. CDR1 is SNHLY and CDR2 is FYNNEI in the germline V gene. With 5 bases removed from V and 1 base from J, the gap between germline ends came to 7 bases. The sort gate was single viable CD3+CD4+CD8-CD45RO+ cells for memory CD4+ T cells. Serum IgG to CMV pp150, pp28, p38 and p52 defined serostatus. For this clone: Antigen unknown.

As processed by the authors: After removing out-of-frame reads, 2 million to 2.5 million distinct TCRbeta sequences remained. Sequencing used immunoSEQ multiplex PCR; TCRdb keeps in-frame clones, though not all of them. V, J and clone size are taken as reported in that table, and D and trimming were inferred from the DNA itself. Of about 52,000 clones detected, about 83% appear once; the ten largest clones hold 1.5% to 2%. Sequencing was carried out using memory CD4+ T cells from blood. V and J are TRBV2 and TRBJ2-3; no firm D call. This TCR derives from an adult in good health and CMV-seropositive. CDR3 region: CASSPERTDTQYF. The CDR3 bases are TGTGCCAGCAGTCCGGAACGCACAGATACGCAGTATTTT.